The clone carrying this TCR beta chain was seen only once. This entry comes from a study of T cell responses to AZD1222 COVID-19 vaccine. Generated by immunoSEQ multiplex PCR, the TCRdb table keeps only in-frame clones and is missing some. In the table there are 100,000 to 150,000 clones, 80% to 90% of which are singletons. V shed 4 bases and J shed 7 bases, with 10 bases lying between them. The CDR3 is 13 amino acids. The germline V gene encodes CDR1 SEHNR and CDR2 FQNEAQ (reference sequence). The TCR was taken from an adult in good health. The sample consisted of peripheral blood, taken on day 0 of AZD1222 vaccination. The chain links TRBV7-9 to TRBJ2-2; D ambiguous. DNA of the CDR3: TGTGCCAGCAGCTCCGGATCCAGCGGGGAGCTGTTTTTT. It encodes CASSSGSSGELFF.